What follows describes a single T cell receptor beta chain. The antigen is undetermined. Other DNA sequences in the same sample also yield this CDR3. Per germline, CDR1 SGHAT and CDR2 FQNNGV. The CDR3 loop spans 14 amino acids. J gave up 6 bases and V 5 bases, and 5 bases lay outside the gene matches. The record originates from a study of T cell responses to AZD1222 COVID-19 vaccine. Study details: Analysis merged second doses at about 4 or about 12 weeks. Overall study results and limits: Reportedly, close to half of spike-specific TCRs are directed against unmutated variant regions. Baseline seropositivity characterized only 5 to 7 AZD1222 recipients.

Profiled with immunoSEQ multiplex PCR; TCRdb holds only in-frame clones, not every one. The sample contains about 100,000 clones, 80% to 95% of which appear only once. The source was peripheral blood, collected on day 0 of AZD1222 vaccination. The rearrangement joins TRBV11-2 to TRBJ2-1; 9 nucleotides agree with TRBD2. The receptor was isolated from an adult in good health. The DNA for the CDR3 is TGTGCCAGCAGCCTAGCGGGAATTTCCAATGAGCAGTTCTTC. Translated: CASSLAGISNEQFF.